Described below is a single TCR beta chain sequence and its context. Its antigen is not identified. The data were obtained in a study of cytomegalovirus exposure and HLA in healthy donors. Study-level results: V- and J-gene trimming in TCR beta was tied to a missense DCLRE1C variant by an analysis performed later. Across donors, sequencing depth was assumed by presence/absence analyses to be roughly uniform. Another analysis was done later, and it associated 16,951 TCR beta sequences with HLA alleles at 0.05 false discovery rate.

The PCR used 60 Vbeta and 13 Jbeta primers. The assay was immunoSEQ multiplex PCR, and TCRdb's table has in-frame clones only and misses some. Recorded for this sample: approximately 120,000 clones. Germline CDR1 and CDR2: SGHRS and YFSETQ. The CDR3 runs to 16 residues. V dropped 3 bases and J dropped 3 bases, with 17 bases sitting between them. Sequencing was carried out using PBMCs. V and J are TRBV5-1 and TRBJ2-3, with D tentatively TRBD2 (5 bases). This TCR was sampled from a man aged 40-49 years in good health and CMV-seronegative. The CDR3 DNA reads TGCGCCAGCAGCTCCGATGGACTTCGAGGGACAGATACGCAGTATTTT. The encoded protein is CASSSDGLRGTDTQYF.